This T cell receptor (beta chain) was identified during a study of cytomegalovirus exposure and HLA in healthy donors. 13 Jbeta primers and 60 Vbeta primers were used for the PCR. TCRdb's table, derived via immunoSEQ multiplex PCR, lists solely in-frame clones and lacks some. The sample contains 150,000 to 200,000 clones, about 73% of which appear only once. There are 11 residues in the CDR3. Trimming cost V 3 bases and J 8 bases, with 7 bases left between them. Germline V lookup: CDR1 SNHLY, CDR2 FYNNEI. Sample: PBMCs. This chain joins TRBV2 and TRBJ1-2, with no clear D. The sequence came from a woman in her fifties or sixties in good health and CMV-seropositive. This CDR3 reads CASSEMGGYTF. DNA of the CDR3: TGTGCCAGCAGTGAGATGGGCGGCTACACCTTC.